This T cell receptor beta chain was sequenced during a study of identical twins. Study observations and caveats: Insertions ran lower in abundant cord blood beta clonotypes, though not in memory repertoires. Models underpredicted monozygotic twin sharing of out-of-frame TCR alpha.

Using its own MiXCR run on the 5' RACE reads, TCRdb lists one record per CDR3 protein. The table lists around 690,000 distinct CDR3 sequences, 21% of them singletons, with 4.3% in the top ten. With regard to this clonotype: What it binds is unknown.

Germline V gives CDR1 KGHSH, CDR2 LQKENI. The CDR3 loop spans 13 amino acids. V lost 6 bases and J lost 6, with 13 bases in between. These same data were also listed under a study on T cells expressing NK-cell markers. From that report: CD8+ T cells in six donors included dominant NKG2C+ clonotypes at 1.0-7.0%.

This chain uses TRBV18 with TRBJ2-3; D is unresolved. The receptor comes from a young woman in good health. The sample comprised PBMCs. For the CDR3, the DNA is TGTGCCAGCTCCCTAGGCACGGCGGATACGCAGTATTTT. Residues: CASSLGTADTQYF.